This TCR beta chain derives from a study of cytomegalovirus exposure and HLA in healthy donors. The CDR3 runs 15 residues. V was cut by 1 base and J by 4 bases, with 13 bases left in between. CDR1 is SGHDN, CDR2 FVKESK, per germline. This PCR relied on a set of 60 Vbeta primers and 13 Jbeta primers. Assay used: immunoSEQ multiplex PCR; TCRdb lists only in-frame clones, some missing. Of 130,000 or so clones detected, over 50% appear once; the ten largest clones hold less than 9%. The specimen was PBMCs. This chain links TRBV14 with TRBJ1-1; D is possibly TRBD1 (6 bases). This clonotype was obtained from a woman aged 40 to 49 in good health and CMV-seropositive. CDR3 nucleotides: TGTGCCAGCAGCCAAGGAAGGGGGATTCTCACTGAAGCTTTCTTT. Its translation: CASSQGRGILTEAFF. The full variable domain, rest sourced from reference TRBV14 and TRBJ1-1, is EAGVTQFPSHSVIEKGQTVTLRCDPISGHDNLYWYRRVMGKEIKFLLHFVKESKQDESGMPNNRFLAERTGGTYSTLKVQPAELEDSGVYFCASSQGRGILTEAFFGQGTRLTVV.